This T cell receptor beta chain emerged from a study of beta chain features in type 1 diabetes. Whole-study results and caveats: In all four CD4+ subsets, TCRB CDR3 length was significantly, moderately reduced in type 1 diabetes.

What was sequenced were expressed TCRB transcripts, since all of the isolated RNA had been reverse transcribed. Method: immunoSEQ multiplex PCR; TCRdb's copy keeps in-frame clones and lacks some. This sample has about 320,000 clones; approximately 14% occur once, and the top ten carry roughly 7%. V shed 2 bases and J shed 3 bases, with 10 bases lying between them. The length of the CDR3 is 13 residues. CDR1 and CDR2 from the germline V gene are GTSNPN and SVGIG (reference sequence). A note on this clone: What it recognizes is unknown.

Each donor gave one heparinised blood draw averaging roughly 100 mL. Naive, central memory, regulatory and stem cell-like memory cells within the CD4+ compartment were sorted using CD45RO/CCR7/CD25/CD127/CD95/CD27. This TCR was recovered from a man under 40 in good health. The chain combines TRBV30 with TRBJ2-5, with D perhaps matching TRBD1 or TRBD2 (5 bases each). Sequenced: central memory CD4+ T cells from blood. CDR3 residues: CAWSRGTKETQYF. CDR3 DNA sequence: TGTGCCTGGAGTAGAGGGACCAAAGAGACCCAGTACTTC.